A selection of T cell receptor beta chains follows, all from one sample in a study of T cells expressing NK-cell markers. Using the 5' RACE reads, TCRdb records one entry per CDR3 protein without DNA. The repertoire shows 160,000 or so distinct CDR3 sequences; the top ten hold less than 20%. The sequencing input was blood T cells: a sorted CD56 or NKG2C T cell subset, CD4+ or CD8+ T cells, or bulk PBMC T cells (not recorded which). The receptor source for this set is a woman aged 18 to 75 in good health. The CDR3 runs from the conserved cysteine through the conserved F or W.

j_call cdr3_length v_call cdr3_aa
TRBJ1-4 15 TRBV18 CASSPQGNFNEKLFF
TRBJ2-1 14 TRBV5-1 CASGLAGGLGEQFF
TRBJ2-7 13 TRBV5-1 CASSWDPNGEQYF
TRBJ2-2 14 TRBV12-3/TRBV12-4 CAGRGQGNTGELFF
TRBJ2-3 15 TRBV5-1 CASSAPLVSTDTQYF
TRBJ1-6 13 TRBV10-3 CAISVDGNSPLHF
TRBJ1-6 16 TRBV6-1 CASSDRIIGGVSPLHF
TRBJ2-6 16 TRBV28 CASSPTGGTRANVLTF
TRBJ2-5 14 TRBV7-9 CASVGGRGEETQYF
TRBJ1-4 12 TRBV7-8 CASSLVSKKLFF
TRBJ2-5 16 TRBV4-1 CASSQDYGGGVETQYF
TRBJ2-5 15 TRBV20-1 CSARDPGLADETQYF
TRBJ2-1 17 TRBV20-1 CSARGGGWDRRYNEQFF
TRBJ2-1 14 TRBV5-1 CASSRKVGFNEQFF
TRBJ2-1 15 TRBV5-1 CASTDPSGSYNEQFF
TRBJ1-1 16 TRBV7-2 CASSLGGGRGYTEAFF
TRBJ2-1 13 TRBV5-6 CASSPPSEDEQFF
TRBJ2-3 15 TRBV5-1 CASSLERTYTDTQYF
TRBJ2-1 15 TRBV5-1 CASSLRDRAHNEQFF
TRBJ1-5 16 TRBV5-5 CASSTGGTGFDQPQHF
TRBJ2-1 15 TRBV7-8 CASSLELAGPNEQFF
TRBJ2-1 15 TRBV4-1 CASSQLAGVYNEQFF
TRBJ2-7 15 TRBV9 CASSVEGSWTYEQYF
TRBJ1-1 12 TRBV6-6 CASDGVGTEAFF
TRBJ2-1 12 TRBV7-2 CASSPQRGGQFF
TRBJ1-5 14 TRBV7-3 CASSLVFFNQPQHF
TRBJ1-1 14 TRBV18 CASSPPGGLPEAFF
TRBJ1-1 12 TRBV7-8 CASSSRDAEAFF
TRBJ1-2 13 TRBV30 CAWTADSVYGYTF
TRBJ2-5 16 TRBV3-1 CASSQDQRQLQETQYF
TRBJ1-1 14 TRBV5-1 CASSNGNMNTEAFF
TRBJ2-6 17 TRBV5-1 CASSLSGPNSGANVLTF
TRBJ1-2 14 TRBV27 CASRSGQASYGYTF
TRBJ1-1 13 TRBV2 CASSGQGRTEAFF
TRBJ1-2 13 TRBV4-1 CASSLTGGYGYTF
TRBJ2-5 18 TRBV5-1 CASSLMASGGQTQETQYF
TRBJ2-7 13 TRBV2 CASSKQGRGEQYF
TRBJ2-1 13 TRBV5-1 CASSLSPGLLQFF
TRBJ2-2 15 TRBV12-3/TRBV12-4 CASSTGLLNTGELFF
TRBJ2-7 13 TRBV7-9 CASALAGSYEQYF
TRBJ1-5 13 TRBV30 CAWNRALEQPQHF
TRBJ2-7 14 TRBV20-1 CSARLAEVTYEQYF
TRBJ1-2 15 TRBV9 CASSATGQANYGYTF